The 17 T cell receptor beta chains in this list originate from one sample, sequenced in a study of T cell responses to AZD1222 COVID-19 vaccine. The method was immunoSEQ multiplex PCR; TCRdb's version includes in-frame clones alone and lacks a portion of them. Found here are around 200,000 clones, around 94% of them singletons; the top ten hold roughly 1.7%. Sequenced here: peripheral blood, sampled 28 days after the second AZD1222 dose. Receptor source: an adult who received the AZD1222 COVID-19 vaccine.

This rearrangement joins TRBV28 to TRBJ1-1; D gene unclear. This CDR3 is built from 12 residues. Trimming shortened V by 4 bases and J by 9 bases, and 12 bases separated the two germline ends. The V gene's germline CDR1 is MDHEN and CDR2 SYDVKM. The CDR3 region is CASSSPRSKAFF. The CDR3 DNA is TGTGCCAGCAGTTCCCCCAGATCCAAAGCTTTCTTT. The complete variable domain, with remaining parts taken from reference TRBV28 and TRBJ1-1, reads DVKVTQSSRYLVKRTGEKVFLECVQDMDHENMFWYRQDPGLGLRLIYFSYDVKMKEKGDIPEGYSVSREKKERFSLILESASTNQTSMYLCASSSPRSKAFFGQGTRLTVV.

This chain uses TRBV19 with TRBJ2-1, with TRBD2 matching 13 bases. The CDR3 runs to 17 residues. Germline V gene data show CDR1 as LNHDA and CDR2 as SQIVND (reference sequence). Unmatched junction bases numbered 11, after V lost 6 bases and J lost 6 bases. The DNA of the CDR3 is TGTGCCAGTAGGGGACTAGCGGGGCGTATTCGAACCAATGAGCAGTTCTTC. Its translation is CASRGLAGRIRTNEQFF.

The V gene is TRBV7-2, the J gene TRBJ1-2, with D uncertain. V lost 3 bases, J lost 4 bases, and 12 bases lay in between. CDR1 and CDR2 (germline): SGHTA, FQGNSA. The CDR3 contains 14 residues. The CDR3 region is CASSLRLVGYGYTF. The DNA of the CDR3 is TGTGCCAGCAGCTTGCGACTTGTAGGCTATGGCTACACCTTC.

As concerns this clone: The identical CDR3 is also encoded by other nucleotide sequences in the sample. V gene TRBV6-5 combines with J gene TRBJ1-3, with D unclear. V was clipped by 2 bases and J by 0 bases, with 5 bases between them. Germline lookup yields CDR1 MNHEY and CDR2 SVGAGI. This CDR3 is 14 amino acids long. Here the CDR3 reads CASSYRVSGNTIYF. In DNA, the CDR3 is TGTGCCAGCAGTTACCGCGTCTCTGGAAACACCATATATTTT.

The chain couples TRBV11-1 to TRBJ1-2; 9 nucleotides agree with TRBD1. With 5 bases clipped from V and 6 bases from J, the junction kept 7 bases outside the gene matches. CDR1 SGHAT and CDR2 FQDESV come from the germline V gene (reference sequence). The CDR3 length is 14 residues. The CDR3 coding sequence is TGTGCCAGCAGCGCCTTCCGGGACAGGGATGGCTACACCTTC. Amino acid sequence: CASSAFRDRDGYTF.

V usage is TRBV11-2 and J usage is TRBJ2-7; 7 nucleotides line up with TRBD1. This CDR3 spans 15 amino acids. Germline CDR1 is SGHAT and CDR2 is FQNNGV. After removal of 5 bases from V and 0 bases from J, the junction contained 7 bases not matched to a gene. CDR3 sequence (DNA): TGTGCCAGCAGCCTCTACCGGGACAGCTCCTACGAGCAGTACTTC. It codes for CASSLYRDSSYEQYF.

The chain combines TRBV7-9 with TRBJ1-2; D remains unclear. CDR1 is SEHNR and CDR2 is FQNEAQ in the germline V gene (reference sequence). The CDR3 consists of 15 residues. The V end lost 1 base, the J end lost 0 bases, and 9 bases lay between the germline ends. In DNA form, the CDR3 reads TGTGCCAGCAGCTTAGTAGGGCCCACTAACTATGGCTACACCTTC. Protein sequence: CASSLVGPTNYGYTF.

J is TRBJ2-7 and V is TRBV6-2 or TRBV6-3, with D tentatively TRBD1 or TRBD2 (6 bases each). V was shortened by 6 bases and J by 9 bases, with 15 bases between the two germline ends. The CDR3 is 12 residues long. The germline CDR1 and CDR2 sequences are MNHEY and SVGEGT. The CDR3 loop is CASSPPGATQYF. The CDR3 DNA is TGTGCCAGCAGCCCCCCGGGGGCTACGCAGTACTTC.

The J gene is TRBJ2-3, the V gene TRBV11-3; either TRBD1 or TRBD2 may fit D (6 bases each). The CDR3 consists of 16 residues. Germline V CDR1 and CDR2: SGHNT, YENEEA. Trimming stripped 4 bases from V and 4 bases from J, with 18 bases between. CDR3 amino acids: CASSSQGGIGADTQYF. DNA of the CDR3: TGTGCCAGCAGCTCACAAGGGGGGATAGGGGCAGATACGCAGTATTTT. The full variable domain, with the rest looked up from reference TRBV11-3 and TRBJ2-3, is EAGVVQSPRYKIIEKKQPVAFWCNPISGHNTLYWYLQNLGQGPELLIRYENEEAVDDSQLPKDRFSAERLKGVDSTLKIQPAELGDSAVYLCASSSQGGIGADTQYFGPGTRLTVL.

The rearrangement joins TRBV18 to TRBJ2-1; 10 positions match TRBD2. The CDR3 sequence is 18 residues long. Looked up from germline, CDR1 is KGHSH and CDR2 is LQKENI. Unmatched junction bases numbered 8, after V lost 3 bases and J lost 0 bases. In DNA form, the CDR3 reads TGTGCCAGCTCACCTCCTAGCGGGGGCCCCAGCTCCTACAATGAGCAGTTCTTC. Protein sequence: CASSPPSGGPSSYNEQFF.

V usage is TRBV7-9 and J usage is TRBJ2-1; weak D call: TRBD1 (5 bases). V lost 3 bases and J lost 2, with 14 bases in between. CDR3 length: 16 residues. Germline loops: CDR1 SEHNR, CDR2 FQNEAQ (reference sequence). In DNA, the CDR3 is TGTGCCAGCAGCTTTTGGCAGGGTAAGGCCTACAATGAGCAGTTCTTC. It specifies CASSFWQGKAYNEQFF.

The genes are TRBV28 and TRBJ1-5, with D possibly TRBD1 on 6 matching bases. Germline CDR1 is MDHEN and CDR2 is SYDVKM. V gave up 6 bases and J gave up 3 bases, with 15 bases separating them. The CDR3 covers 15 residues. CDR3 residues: CASREEDRHNQPQHF. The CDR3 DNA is TGTGCCAGCAGAGAAGAGGACAGACACAATCAGCCCCAGCATTTT.

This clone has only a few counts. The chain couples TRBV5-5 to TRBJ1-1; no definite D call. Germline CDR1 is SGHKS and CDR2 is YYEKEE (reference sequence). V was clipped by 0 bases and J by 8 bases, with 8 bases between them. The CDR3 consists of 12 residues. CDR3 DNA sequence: TGTGCCAGCAGCTTGGGTGATGAGGAAGCTTTCTTT. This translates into CASSLGDEEAFF. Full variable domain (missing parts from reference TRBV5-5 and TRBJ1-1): DAGVTQSPTHLIKTRGQQVTLRCSPISGHKSVSWYQQVLGQGPQFIFQYYEKEERGRGNFPDRFSARQFPNYSSELNVNALLLGDSALYLCASSLGDEEAFFGQGTRLTVV.

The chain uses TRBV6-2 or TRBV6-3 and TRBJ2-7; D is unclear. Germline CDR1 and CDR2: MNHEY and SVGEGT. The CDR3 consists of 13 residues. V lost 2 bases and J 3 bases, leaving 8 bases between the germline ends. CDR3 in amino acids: CASSYNGFYEQYF. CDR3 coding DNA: TGTGCCAGCAGTTACAACGGATTCTACGAGCAGTACTTC.

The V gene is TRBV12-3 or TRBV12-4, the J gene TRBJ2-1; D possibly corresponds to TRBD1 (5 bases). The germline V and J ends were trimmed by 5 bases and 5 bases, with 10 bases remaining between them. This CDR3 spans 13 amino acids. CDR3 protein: CASSSGQDNEQFF. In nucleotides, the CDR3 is TGTGCCAGCAGTAGTGGACAAGACAATGAGCAGTTCTTC.

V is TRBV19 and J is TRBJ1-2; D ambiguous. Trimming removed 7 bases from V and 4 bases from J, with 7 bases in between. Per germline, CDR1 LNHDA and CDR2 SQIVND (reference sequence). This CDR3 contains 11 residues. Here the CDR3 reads CASTLGYGYTF. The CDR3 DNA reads TGTGCCAGTACCCTGGGCTATGGCTACACCTTC.

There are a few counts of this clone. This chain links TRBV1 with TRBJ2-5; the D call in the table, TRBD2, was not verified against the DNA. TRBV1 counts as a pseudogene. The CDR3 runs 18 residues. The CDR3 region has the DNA TGCACCAGCAGCCAAGATGGGCTAGCGGGGGGGTTAGAAGAGACCCAGTACTTC. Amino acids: CTSSQDGLAGGLEETQYF.